A single TCR beta chain is shown here with its context. As yet, its antigen is unknown. The CDR3 loop spans 14 amino acids. The germline V gene has CDR1 SQVTM and CDR2 ANQGSEA. V was clipped by 7 bases and J by 6 bases, with 19 bases between them. The source of the sample is a study of T cells in tuberculosis. Study-wide points: The TCR-beta difference was not significant; alpha differences partly reflected length.

The data were produced by immunoSEQ multiplex PCR, yet TCRdb's version contains in-frame clones alone and is incomplete. The data hold 37,000 or so clones, with almost 95% observed a single time. Tuberculin skin test and IGRA determined adolescents' latent tuberculosis status at entry. Sequenced input: PBMCs. The V call is TRBV29-1, the J call TRBJ2-1; no firm D call. The clonotype originates from a donor aged 5-35 years with latent tuberculosis or without tuberculosis infection. Some clones in this sample may be carry-over from other donors' samples. The CDR3 region is CSALVIIFRNEQFF. The CDR3 coding sequence is TGCAGCGCCTTAGTCATAATCTTTCGCAATGAGCAGTTCTTC.